This T cell receptor (beta chain) was sequenced for a study of cytomegalovirus exposure and HLA in healthy donors. Use of 60 Vbeta and 13 Jbeta primers characterized the PCR. The data were produced by immunoSEQ multiplex PCR, yet TCRdb's version contains in-frame clones alone and is incomplete. The repertoire holds 160,000 or so clones, 70% to 80% seen once, with roughly 10% in the top ten. The material sequenced was PBMCs. This receptor was identified in a man aged 18 to 29 in good health and CMV-seropositive.

This CDR3 is CASSPDRVSTDTQYF. In DNA form, the CDR3 reads TGTGCCAGCAGTCCCGACAGAGTAAGCACAGATACGCAGTATTTT. The chain links TRBV6-5 to TRBJ2-3; D perhaps matches TRBD1 (5 bases). Deletions cut 5 bases from V and 0 bases from J, with 12 bases between. CDR3 length: 15 amino acids. Germline CDR1 is MNHEY and CDR2 is SVGAGI.